The clone carrying this T cell receptor beta chain was counted ten times or more. Time point: longitudinal time-point 3. The sample comes from a study of neurological immune-mediated disorders. TCRdb independently ran MiXCR on the 5' RACE reads; one entry per CDR3 protein. The table lists about 53,000 distinct CDR3 sequences, roughly 8.3% of them singletons, with 1.5% to 2% in the top ten. The CDR3 runs to 16 residues. Between the trimmed V and J ends, which lost 2 bases and 2 bases, there was a span of 15 bases. Germline V CDR1 and CDR2: SGHRS, YFSETQ. The sequence was obtained from a woman in her forties in good health. Sequencing used PBMCs. V is TRBV5-1 and J is TRBJ2-3, with D possibly TRBD2 on 6 matching bases. CDR3 amino acids: CASSLFSGVSTDTQYF. The CDR3 nucleotides are TGCGCCAGCAGCTTATTTTCGGGGGTCTCCACAGATACGCAGTATTTT.